Detailed here is one T cell receptor (beta chain). The sample comes from a study of blood T cell repertoires in COVID-19. Study information: Whether acute or convalescent, the COVID-19 samples came from the United States, Italy and Spain. Sources were T cells, B-cell-depleted T cells, or PBMCs; the material itself was cDNA or gDNA.

Original processing notes: Nucleated cell counts were estimated from reference gene primer amplification. Only in-frame clones appear in the TCRdb table, and some are missing; sequencing was by immunoSEQ multiplex PCR. That table supplies the V and J calls and clone size; D and trimming were determined from the DNA. This table holds about 89,000 clones, about three quarters found once. The clonotype originates from a woman of 80 years or more with acute or convalescent COVID-19. The material sequenced was peripheral blood.

The CDR3 DNA reads TGTGCCAGCAGTTTAATAGGGGCGATGGGCTACACCTTC. This translates into CASSLIGAMGYTF. This chain joins TRBV12-3 or TRBV12-4 and TRBJ1-2; D is possibly TRBD1 (5 bases). The CDR3 sequence is 13 residues long. V gave up 2 bases and J gave up 8 bases, with 12 bases separating them.